The following is a T cell receptor beta chain sequence with its context. Its antigen is not identified. Generation of TCR beta libraries employed quantitative 5'-RACE incorporating molecular barcodes. TCRdb used MiXCR to reprocess the 5' RACE reads, holding one entry per CDR3 protein. The sample records roughly 370,000 distinct CDR3 sequences, around 22% being singletons. This record belongs to a study of CD8 T cells in ankylosing spondylitis. Findings and caveats of the study: Blood of patients with ankylosing spondylitis appeared to be characterized by a TCR beta motif of 8 or 9 highly homologous variants. From matched ankylosing spondylitis synovial fluid, disease-linked clones were reportedly recovered at significantly enriched levels.

The germline V gene encodes CDR1 LGHDT and CDR2 YNNKEL (reference sequence). This CDR3 is built from 16 residues. J was trimmed by 4 bases and V by 0 bases; bases with no gene match: 4. This clonotype was obtained from a male donor with ankylosing spondylitis. This chain uses TRBV3-1 with TRBJ2-2, with TRBD2 matching over 8 bases. Sequenced sample: blood, either unsorted or a sorted T cell fraction (not recorded which). CDR3 sequence: CASSQEAGAGTGELFF. CDR3 coding DNA: TGTGCCAGCAGCCAAGAAGCGGGAGCTGGCACCGGGGAGCTGTTTTTT.